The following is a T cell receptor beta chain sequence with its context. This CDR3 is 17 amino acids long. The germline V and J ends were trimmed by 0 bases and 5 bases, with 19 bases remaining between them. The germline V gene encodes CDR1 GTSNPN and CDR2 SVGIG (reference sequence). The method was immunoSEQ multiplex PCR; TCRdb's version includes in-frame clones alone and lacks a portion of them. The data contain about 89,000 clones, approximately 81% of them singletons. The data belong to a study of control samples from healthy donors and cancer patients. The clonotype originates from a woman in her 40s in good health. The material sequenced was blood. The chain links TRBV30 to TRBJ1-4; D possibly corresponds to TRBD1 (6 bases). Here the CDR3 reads CAWSVQGRTVLNEKLFF. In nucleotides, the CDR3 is TGTGCCTGGAGTGTACAGGGACGGACAGTCTTGAATGAAAAACTGTTTTTT.